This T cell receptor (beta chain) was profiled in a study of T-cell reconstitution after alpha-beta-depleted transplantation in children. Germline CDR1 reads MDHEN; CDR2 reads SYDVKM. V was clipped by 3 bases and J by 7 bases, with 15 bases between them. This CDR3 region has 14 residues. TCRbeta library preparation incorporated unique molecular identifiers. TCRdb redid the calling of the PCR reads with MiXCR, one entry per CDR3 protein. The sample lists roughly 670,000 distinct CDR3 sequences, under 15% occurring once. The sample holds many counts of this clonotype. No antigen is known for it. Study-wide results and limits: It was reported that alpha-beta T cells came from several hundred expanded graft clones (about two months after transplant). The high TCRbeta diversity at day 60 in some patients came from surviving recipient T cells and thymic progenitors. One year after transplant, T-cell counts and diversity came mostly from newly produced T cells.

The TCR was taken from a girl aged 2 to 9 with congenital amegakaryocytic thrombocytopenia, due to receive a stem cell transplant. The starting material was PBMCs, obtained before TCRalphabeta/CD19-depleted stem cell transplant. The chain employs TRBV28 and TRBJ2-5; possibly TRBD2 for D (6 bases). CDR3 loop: CASSFTSPGGTQYF. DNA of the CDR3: TGTGCCAGCAGTTTCACTAGCCCCGGAGGGACCCAGTACTTC.